This T cell receptor (beta chain) was captured in a study of T-cell memory formation after mild COVID-19. In the study overall: In these data, TCR clusters were largely donor specific.

Study results and limitations: The SARS-CoV-2 specificity of second-wave clones reaching peak at day 37 remained unverified.

Amplification by 5'RACE using constant-segment primers produced TCR alpha and TCR beta cDNA libraries that carried sample barcodes and UMIs. In TCRdb, the 5' RACE reads were re-called with MiXCR into one record per CDR3 protein. This sample has roughly 400,000 distinct CDR3 sequences, with more than 15% found just once. As for this clonotype: The target antigen is unknown.

Germline V lookup: CDR1 SEHNR, CDR2 FQNEAQ (reference sequence). With 6 bases removed from V and 7 bases from J, the gap between germline ends came to 10 bases. The CDR3 is made up of 12 amino acids. Input material: PBMCs or a T cell subset sorted from them (not recorded which). This receptor was identified in a man aged 18 to 30 who had mild COVID-19 (a few samples of this study predate the infection). Cell type and time point are not known. The chain joins TRBV7-9 to TRBJ2-1; D perhaps matches TRBD1 (5 bases). This CDR3 reads CASRLTANEQFF. DNA for the CDR3: TGTGCCAGCAGATTGACAGCAAATGAGCAGTTCTTC.